This T cell receptor (beta chain) was identified in a study of blood T cell repertoires in COVID-19. Background on the study: PBMCs, B-cell-depleted T cells, or T cells provided the cDNA or gDNA that made up the material.

Trimming removed 1 base from V and 7 bases from J, with 10 bases in between. CDR1 KGHSH and CDR2 LQKENI come from the germline V gene. The CDR3 spans 14 residues. This table comes from immunoSEQ multiplex PCR, and its TCRdb copy is limited to in-frame clones, with some not included. The data show roughly 180,000 clones, with more than 80% seen just once and approximately 8.9% held by the top ten. The sequencing input was peripheral blood. The TCR comes from a woman in her fifties or sixties with acute or convalescent COVID-19. This chain links TRBV18 with TRBJ1-4, with D unresolved. The CDR3 DNA is TGTGCCAGCTCACCACTCAGCTCTAGTGAAAAACTGTTTTTT. As protein: CASSPLSSSEKLFF.